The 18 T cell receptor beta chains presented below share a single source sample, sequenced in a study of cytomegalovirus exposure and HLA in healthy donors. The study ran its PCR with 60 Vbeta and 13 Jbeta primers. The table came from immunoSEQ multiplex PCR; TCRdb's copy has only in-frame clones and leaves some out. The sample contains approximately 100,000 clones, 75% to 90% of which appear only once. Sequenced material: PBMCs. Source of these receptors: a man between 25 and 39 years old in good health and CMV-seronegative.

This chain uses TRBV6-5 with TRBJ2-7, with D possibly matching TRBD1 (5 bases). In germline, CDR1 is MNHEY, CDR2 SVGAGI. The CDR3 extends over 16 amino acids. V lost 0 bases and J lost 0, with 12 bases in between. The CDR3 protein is CASSYSVGQASYEQYF. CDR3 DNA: TGTGCCAGCAGTTACTCGGTGGGGCAGGCCTCCTACGAGCAGTACTTC.

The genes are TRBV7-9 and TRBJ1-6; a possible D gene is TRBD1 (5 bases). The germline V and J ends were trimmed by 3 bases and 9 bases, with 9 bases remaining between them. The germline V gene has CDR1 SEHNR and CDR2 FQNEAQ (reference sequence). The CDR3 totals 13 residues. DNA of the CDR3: TGTGCCAGCAGCTTTAGTCAGGGTTCACCCCTCCACTTT. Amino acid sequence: CASSFSQGSPLHF.

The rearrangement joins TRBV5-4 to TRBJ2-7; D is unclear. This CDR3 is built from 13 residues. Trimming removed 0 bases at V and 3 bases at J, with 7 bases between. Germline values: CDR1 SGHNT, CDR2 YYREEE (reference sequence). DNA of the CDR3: TGTGCCAGCAGCTTGGTTACACGCTACGAGCAGTACTTC. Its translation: CASSLVTRYEQYF.

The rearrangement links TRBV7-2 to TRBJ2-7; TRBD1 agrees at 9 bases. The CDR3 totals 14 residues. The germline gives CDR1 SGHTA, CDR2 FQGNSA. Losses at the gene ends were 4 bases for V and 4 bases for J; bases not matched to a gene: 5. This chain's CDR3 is CASSSGTGSYEQYF. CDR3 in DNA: TGTGCCAGCAGCTCCGGGACAGGGTCATACGAGCAGTACTTC.

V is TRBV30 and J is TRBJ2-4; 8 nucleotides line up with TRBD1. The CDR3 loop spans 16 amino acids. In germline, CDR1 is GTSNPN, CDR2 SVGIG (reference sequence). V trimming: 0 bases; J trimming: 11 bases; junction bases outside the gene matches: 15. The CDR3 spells CAWSVGTGGPTGLQYF. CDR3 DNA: TGTGCCTGGAGTGTTGGCACAGGGGGGCCCACAGGGCTTCAGTACTTC.

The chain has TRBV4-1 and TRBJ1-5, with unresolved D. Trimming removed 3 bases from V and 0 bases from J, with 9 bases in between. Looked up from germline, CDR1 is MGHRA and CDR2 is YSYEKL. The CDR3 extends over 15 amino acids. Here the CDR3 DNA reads TGCGCCAGCAGCCAGTTCGTTTATAGCAATCAGCCCCAGCATTTT. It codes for CASSQFVYSNQPQHF.

The CDR3 DNA sequence: TGTGCCAGCAGGCTGCGAATATACGCGAACTACGAGCAGTACTTC. Protein sequence: CASRLRIYANYEQYF. The genes are TRBV28 and TRBJ2-7, with D unresolved. The CDR3 runs to 15 residues. Germline CDR1 MDHEN, CDR2 SYDVKM. Trimming cost V 6 bases and J 3 bases, with 18 bases left between them.

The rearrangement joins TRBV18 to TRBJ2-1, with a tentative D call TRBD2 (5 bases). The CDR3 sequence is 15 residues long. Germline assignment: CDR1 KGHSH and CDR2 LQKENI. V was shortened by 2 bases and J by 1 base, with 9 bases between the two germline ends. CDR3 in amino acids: CASSPNPGSYNEQFF. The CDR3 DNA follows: TGTGCCAGCTCACCAAACCCGGGATCCTACAATGAGCAGTTCTTC.

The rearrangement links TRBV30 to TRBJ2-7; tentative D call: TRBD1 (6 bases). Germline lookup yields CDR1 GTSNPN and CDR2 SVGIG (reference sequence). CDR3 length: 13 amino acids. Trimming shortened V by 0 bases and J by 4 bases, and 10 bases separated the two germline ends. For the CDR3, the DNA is TGTGCCTGGAGTGTAGGGGGTCGGTACGAGCAGTACTTC. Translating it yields CAWSVGGRYEQYF.

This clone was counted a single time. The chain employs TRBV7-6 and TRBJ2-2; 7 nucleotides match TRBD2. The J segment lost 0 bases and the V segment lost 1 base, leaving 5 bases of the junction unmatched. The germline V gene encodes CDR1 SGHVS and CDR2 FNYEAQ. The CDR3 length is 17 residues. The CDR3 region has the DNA TGTGCCAGCAGCTTAGGACGGGCGGGGGCGAACACCGGGGAGCTGTTTTTT. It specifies CASSLGRAGANTGELFF.

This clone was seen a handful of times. The CDR3 loop is CASLGGYTDTQYF. For the CDR3, the DNA is TGTGCCAGTCTCGGGGGGTACACAGATACGCAGTATTTT. This chain links TRBV28 with TRBJ2-3, with 7 bases identical to TRBD2. Germline loops: CDR1 MDHEN, CDR2 SYDVKM. The CDR3 is made up of 13 amino acids. Trimming removed 9 bases from V and 2 bases from J; junction bases left unmatched: 5.

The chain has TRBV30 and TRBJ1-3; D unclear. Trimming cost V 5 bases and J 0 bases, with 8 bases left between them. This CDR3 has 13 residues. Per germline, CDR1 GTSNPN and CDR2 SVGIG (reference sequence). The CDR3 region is CAWSGFSGNTIYF. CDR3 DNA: TGTGCCTGGTCCGGTTTCTCTGGAAACACCATATATTTT. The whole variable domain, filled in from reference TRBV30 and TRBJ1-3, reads SQTIHQWPATLVQPVGSPLSLECTVEGTSNPNLYWYRQAAGRGLQLLFYSVGIGQISSEVPQNLSASRPQDRQFILSSKKLLLSDSGFYLCAWSGFSGNTIYFGEGSWLTVV.

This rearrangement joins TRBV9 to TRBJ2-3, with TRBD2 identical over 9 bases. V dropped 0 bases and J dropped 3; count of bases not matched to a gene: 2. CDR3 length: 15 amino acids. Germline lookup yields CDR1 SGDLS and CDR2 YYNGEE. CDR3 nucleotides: TGTGCCAGCAGCGTAGATAGCGGGAGAACAGATACGCAGTATTTT. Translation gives CASSVDSGRTDTQYF.

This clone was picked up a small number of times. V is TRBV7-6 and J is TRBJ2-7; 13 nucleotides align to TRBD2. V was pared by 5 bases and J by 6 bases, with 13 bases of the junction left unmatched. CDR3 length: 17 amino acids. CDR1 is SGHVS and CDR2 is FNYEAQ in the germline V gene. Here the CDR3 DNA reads TGTGCCAGCAGCGAACTATCCGGGACTAGCGGGGTAGGCGAGCAGTACTTC. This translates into CASSELSGTSGVGEQYF. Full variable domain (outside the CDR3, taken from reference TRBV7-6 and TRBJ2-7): GAGVSQSPRYKVTKRGQDVALRCDPISGHVSLYWYRQALGQGPEFLTYFNYEAQQDKSGLPNDRFSAERPEGSISTLTIQRTEQRDSAMYRCASSELSGTSGVGEQYFGPGTRLTVT.

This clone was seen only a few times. The CDR3 coding sequence is TGCGCCAGCAGCCATGGACAGGTCACCGGGGAGCTGTTTTTT. Protein sequence: CASSHGQVTGELFF. The rearrangement uses TRBV5-1 and TRBJ2-2, with 7 bases aligning to TRBD1. CDR3 size: 14 residues. V dropped 4 bases and J dropped 4; count of bases not matched to a gene: 4. Germline V gene data show CDR1 as SGHRS and CDR2 as YFSETQ. Supplemented by reference TRBV5-1 and TRBJ2-2, the full variable domain reads KAGVTQTPRYLIKTRGQQVTLSCSPISGHRSVSWYQQTPGQGLQFLFEYFSETQRNKGNFPGRFSGRQFSNSRSEMNVSTLELGDSALYLCASSHGQVTGELFFGEGSRLTVL.

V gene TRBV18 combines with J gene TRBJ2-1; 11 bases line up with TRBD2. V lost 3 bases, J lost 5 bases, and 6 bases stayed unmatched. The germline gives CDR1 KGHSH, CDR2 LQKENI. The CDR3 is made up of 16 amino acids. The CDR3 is CASSPSLAGGNNEQFF. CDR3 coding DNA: TGTGCCAGCTCACCGAGCCTAGCGGGAGGTAACAATGAGCAGTTCTTC.

CDR3 nucleotides: TGTGCCAGCAGCCCAACATCAGGGGGCGGCGTTCGGTACGAGCAGTACTTC. Translation: CASSPTSGGGVRYEQYF. The J gene is TRBJ2-7, the V gene TRBV27; 8 bases are shared with TRBD1. Germline-derived CDR1 and CDR2 are MNHEY and SMNVEV (reference sequence). CDR3 size: 17 residues. J was trimmed by 4 bases and V by 6 bases; bases with no gene match: 17.

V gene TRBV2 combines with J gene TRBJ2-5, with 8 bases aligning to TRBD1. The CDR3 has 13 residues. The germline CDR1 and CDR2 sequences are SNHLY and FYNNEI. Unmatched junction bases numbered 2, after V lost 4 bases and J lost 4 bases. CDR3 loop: CASSGDRRETQYF. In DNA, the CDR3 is TGTGCCAGCAGTGGGGACAGGAGAGAGACCCAGTACTTC.